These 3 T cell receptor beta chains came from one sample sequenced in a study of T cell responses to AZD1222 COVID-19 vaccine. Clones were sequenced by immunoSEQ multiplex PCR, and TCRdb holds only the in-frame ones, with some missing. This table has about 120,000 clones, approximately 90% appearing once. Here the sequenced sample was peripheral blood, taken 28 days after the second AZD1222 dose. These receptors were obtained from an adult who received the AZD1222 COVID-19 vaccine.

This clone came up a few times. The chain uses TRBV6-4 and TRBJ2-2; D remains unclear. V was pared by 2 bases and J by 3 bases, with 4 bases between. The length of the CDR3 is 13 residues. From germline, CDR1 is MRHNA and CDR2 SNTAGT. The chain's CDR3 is CASSDAYTGELFF. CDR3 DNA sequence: TGTGCCAGCAGTGACGCCTACACCGGGGAGCTGTTTTTT.

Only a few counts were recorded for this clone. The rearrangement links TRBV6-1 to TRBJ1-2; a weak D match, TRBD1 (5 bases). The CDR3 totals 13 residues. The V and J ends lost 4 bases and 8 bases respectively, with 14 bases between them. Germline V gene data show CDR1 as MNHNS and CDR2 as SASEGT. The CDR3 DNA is TGTGCCAGCAGTGTAGCAGGGATGGGAGGCTACACCTTC. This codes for CASSVAGMGGYTF.

In DNA form, the CDR3 reads TGTGCCTGGAGTGTAAGAGGGTTGGCTTTCTTT. The encoded protein is CAWSVRGLAFF. The chain joins TRBV30 to TRBJ1-1, with D unresolved. This CDR3 comprises 11 residues. CDR1 is GTSNPN and CDR2 is SVGIG in the germline V gene (reference sequence). V dropped 0 bases and J dropped 11 bases, with 10 bases sitting between them. The full variable domain, completed using reference TRBV30 and TRBJ1-1, is SQTIHQWPATLVQPVGSPLSLECTVEGTSNPNLYWYRQAAGRGLQLLFYSVGIGQISSEVPQNLSASRPQDRQFILSSKKLLLSDSGFYLCAWSVRGLAFFGQGTRLTVV.